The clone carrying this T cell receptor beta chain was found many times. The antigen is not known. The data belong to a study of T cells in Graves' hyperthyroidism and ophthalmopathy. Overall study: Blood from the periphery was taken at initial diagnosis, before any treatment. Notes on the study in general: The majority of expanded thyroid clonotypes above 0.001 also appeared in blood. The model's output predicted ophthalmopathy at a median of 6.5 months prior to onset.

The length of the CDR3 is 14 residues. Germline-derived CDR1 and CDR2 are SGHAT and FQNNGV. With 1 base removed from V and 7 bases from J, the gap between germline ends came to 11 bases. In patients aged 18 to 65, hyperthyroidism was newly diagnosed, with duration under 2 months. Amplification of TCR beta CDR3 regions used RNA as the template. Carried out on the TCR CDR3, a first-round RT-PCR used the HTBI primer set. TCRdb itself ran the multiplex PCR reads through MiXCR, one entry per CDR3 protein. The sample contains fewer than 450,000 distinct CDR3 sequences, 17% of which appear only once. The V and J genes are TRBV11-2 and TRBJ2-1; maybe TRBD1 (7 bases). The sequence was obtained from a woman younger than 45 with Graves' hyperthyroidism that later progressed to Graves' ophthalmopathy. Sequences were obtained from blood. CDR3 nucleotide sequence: TGTGCCAGCAGCTTAGGCAGGGGGGTGAATGAGCAGTTCTTC. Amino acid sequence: CASSLGRGVNEQFF. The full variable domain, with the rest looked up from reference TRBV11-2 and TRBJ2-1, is EAGVAQSPRYKIIEKRQSVAFWCNPISGHATLYWYQQILGQGPKLLIQFQNNGVVDDSQLPKDRFSAERLKGVDSTLKIQPAKLEDSAVYLCASSLGRGVNEQFFGPGTRLTVL.